The clone carrying this T cell receptor beta chain is labeled as medium-sized. The data were taken from a study of T and B cells in COVID-19 patients. BIOMED2 TRB-A/B primer pools were used in multiplex TRB PCR. TCRdb passed the multiplex PCR reads through MiXCR, listing each CDR3 protein once. The sample gives roughly 15,000 distinct CDR3 sequences, about 28% of which show up once; 7% to 8% is in the top ten. Blood genomic DNA input for TRB amplification was about 250-500 ng. Germline V CDR1 and CDR2: KGHSH, LQKENI. The CDR3 contains 13 residues. V was pared by 0 bases and J by 9 bases, with 10 bases between.

This TCR was recovered from a human donor who had recovered from COVID-19. Specimen: blood. This sequence joins TRBV18 and TRBJ2-3; D unclear. CDR3 nucleotides: TGTGCCAGCTCACCACCAGGGTCAGTGACGCAGTATTTT. This encodes CASSPPGSVTQYF.